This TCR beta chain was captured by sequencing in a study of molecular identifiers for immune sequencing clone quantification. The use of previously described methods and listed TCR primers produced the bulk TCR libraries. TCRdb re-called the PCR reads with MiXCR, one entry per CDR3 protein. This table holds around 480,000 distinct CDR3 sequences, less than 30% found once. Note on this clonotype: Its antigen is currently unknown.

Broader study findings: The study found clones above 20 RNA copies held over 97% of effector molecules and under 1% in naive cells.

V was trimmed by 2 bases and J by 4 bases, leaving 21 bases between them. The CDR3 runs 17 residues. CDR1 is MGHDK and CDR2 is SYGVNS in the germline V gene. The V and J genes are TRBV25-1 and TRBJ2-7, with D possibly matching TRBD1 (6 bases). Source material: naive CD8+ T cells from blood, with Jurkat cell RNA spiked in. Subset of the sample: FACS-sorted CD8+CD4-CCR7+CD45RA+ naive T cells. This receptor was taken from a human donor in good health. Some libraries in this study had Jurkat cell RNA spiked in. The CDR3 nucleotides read TGTGCCAGCAGTGAAACCCCCCTAACAGGGCTCATGTACGAGCAGTACTTC. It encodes CASSETPLTGLMYEQYF.